These T cell receptor beta chains were read from a single sample in a study of cytomegalovirus exposure and HLA in healthy donors. Here immunoSEQ multiplex PCR was the method, and the copy in TCRdb shows in-frame clones only, minus some. Found here are around 150,000 clones, 76% of them singletons; the top ten hold about 1.3%. Input material: PBMCs. These receptors were taken from a man in his fifties or sixties in good health and CMV-seronegative. Both conserved end residues are part of each CDR3. The D gene is left open where the match is weak. Clone sizes are given selectively: once, few, many, or a class where the clone is expanded.

len	j_gene	abundance	v_gene	d_gene	CDR3aa	CDR3nt
16	TRBJ2-1	few	TRBV19	TRBD1	CASSSQQGLSYNEQFF	TGTGCCAGTAGTTCACAACAGGGGTTGTCCTACAATGAGCAGTTCTTC
13	TRBJ2-7	NA	TRBV28	TRBD1	CASRTDRGLEQYF	TGTGCCAGCAGAACCGACAGGGGGCTCGAGCAGTACTTC
15	TRBJ1-3	NA	TRBV11-2	TRBD1	CASRDDRGSGNTIYF	TGTGCCAGCAGGGATGACAGGGGGTCTGGAAACACCATATATTTT
13	TRBJ2-7	few	TRBV28	NA	CASSQGYRYEQYF	TGTGCCAGCAGTCAGGGGTACCGCTACGAGCAGTACTTC
15	TRBJ2-2	NA	TRBV4-3	NA	CASSQGSWSTGELFF	TGCGCCAGCAGCCAAGGTAGTTGGTCCACCGGGGAGCTGTTTTTT
14	TRBJ2-7	NA	TRBV23-1	NA	CASSQSRVRSEQYF	TGCGCCAGCAGTCAATCGAGGGTGAGGTCCGAGCAGTACTTC
15	TRBJ2-6	few	TRBV6-5	NA	CASSLRSSGANVLTF	TGTGCCAGCAGTTTACGGAGCTCTGGGGCCAACGTCCTGACTTTC
16	TRBJ2-2	NA	TRBV9	TRBD2	CASSVGGTSGTGELFF	TGTGCCAGCAGCGTAGGTGGGACTAGCGGCACCGGGGAGCTGTTTTTT
14	TRBJ2-3	few	TRBV28	TRBD2	CASTSGGAGDTQYF	TGTGCCAGCACTAGCGGGGGGGCCGGAGATACGCAGTATTTT
15	TRBJ1-1	NA	TRBV5-1	TRBD1	CASSNHRGQNTEAFF	TGCGCCAGCAGCAATCACAGGGGCCAGAACACTGAAGCTTTCTTT
13	TRBJ2-7	NA	TRBV5-4	TRBD1	CASSFWGTGLFGF	TGTGCCAGCAGCTTCTGGGGGACAGGGCTTTTTGGCTTC
15	TRBJ2-1	NA	TRBV4-3	TRBD2	CASSQEAGFGHEQFF	TGCGCCAGCAGCCAAGAAGCGGGATTCGGACATGAGCAGTTCTTC
15	TRBJ2-1	once	TRBV6-5	TRBD2	CASSYGTSGGHEQFF	TGTGCCAGCAGTTACGGGACTAGCGGGGGGCATGAGCAGTTCTTC
16	TRBJ2-1	NA	TRBV5-6	NA	CASSQPGAGDYNEQFF	TGTGCCAGCAGCCAACCAGGGGCGGGAGATTACAATGAGCAGTTCTTC
15	TRBJ1-2	few	TRBV7-2	TRBD1	CASSPRTGGVGGYTF	TGTGCCAGCAGCCCTCGGACAGGGGGAGTTGGTGGCTACACCTTC
17	TRBJ2-3	NA	TRBV6-1	TRBD2	CASREPGTSGGTDTQYF	TGTGCCAGCAGGGAACCCGGGACTAGCGGGGGCACAGATACGCAGTATTTT
16	TRBJ1-4	few	TRBV19	TRBD1	CASSPRGQATNEKLFF	TGTGCCAGTAGTCCCAGGGGGCAGGCAACTAATGAAAAACTGTTTTTT
12	TRBJ1-3	NA	TRBV27	TRBD1	CASSSWTGTIYF	TGTGCCAGCAGTTCATGGACAGGAACCATATATTTT
15	TRBJ1-1	NA	TRBV15	TRBD1	CATSRVNRGYTEAFF	TGTGCCACCAGCAGAGTCAACAGGGGCTACACTGAAGCTTTCTTT
23	TRBJ2-3	few	TRBV21-1	NA	CASSKLPLSSGRSDSSSTDTQYF	TGTGCCAGCAGCAAACTCCCCCTCTCTAGCGGGAGGAGCGACTCTTCTAGCACAGATACGCAGTATTTT
13	TRBJ2-5	NA	TRBV11-3	TRBD2	CASSLLAGGTQYF	TGTGCCAGCAGCCTTCTAGCGGGAGGGACCCAGTACTTC
16	TRBJ2-2	NA	TRBV6-1	TRBD2	CASSEALAGDTGELFF	TGTGCCAGCAGTGAAGCTCTAGCGGGGGACACCGGGGAGCTGTTTTTT
15	TRBJ2-7	NA	TRBV18	TRBD2	CASSPGGALIYEQYF	TGTGCCAGCTCCCCGGGGGGGGCGCTTATCTACGAGCAGTACTTC
15	TRBJ1-2	NA	TRBV7-2	NA	CASSLVLGGAVGYTF	TGTGCCAGCAGCTTAGTGCTGGGCGGGGCGGTTGGCTACACCTTC
14	TRBJ2-5	NA	TRBV7-2	NA	CASSPTGNRETQYF	TGTGCCAGCAGCCCGACCGGGAATCGAGAGACCCAGTACTTC
17	TRBJ1-1	NA	TRBV19	NA	CASTQSARVALNTEAFF	TGTGCCAGTACCCAATCAGCCCGGGTCGCTCTAAACACTGAAGCTTTCTTT
15	TRBJ2-1	few	TRBV7-9	NA	CASSFDFLSYNEQFF	TGTGCCAGCAGTTTCGACTTCCTCTCCTACAATGAGCAGTTCTTC
15	TRBJ1-3	NA	TRBV27	TRBD1	CASSRTGFTGNTIYF	TGTGCCAGCAGTAGGACAGGTTTTACTGGAAACACCATATATTTT
16	TRBJ1-5	once	TRBV5-4	TRBD1	CASSSPQGTANQPQHF	TGTGCCAGCAGCTCTCCACAGGGGACGGCAAATCAGCCCCAGCATTTT
12	TRBJ1-4	NA	TRBV30	NA	CAWSGGWEKLFF	TGTGCCTGGAGCGGGGGTTGGGAAAAACTGTTTTTT
16	TRBJ2-1	NA	TRBV9	TRBD2	CASSAAGTSSYNEQFF	TGTGCCAGCAGCGCCGCCGGGACTAGCTCCTACAATGAGCAGTTCTTC
12	TRBJ1-2	NA	TRBV5-1	NA	CASSDDSYGYTF	TGCGCCAGCAGTGACGACTCCTATGGCTACACCTTC
13	TRBJ2-7	NA	TRBV27	NA	CASSAQGRYEQYF	TGTGCCAGCAGTGCCCAGGGAAGATACGAGCAGTACTTC
12	TRBJ2-1	NA	TRBV10-3	TRBD1	CATRTGGNEQFF	TGTGCCACCAGAACAGGGGGCAATGAGCAGTTCTTC
14	TRBJ1-3	NA	TRBV7-3	TRBD1	CASSATGAGNTIYF	TGTGCCAGCAGCGCCACAGGGGCTGGAAACACCATATATTTT
15	TRBJ2-3	NA	TRBV27	NA	CASSLDYPGTDTQYF	TGTGCCAGCAGTTTAGACTACCCAGGCACAGATACGCAGTATTTT
14	TRBJ2-3	NA	TRBV6-1	NA	CASSENFASDTQYF	TGTGCCAGCAGTGAAAATTTCGCGTCAGATACGCAGTATTTT
14	TRBJ1-3	NA	TRBV28	NA	CANSFQGSGNTIYF	TGTGCCAACAGTTTTCAGGGAAGCGGAAACACCATATATTTT
15	TRBJ1-3	NA	TRBV15	NA	CATSRDPGAGNTIYF	TGTGCCACCAGCAGAGATCCGGGGGCTGGAAACACCATATATTTT
13	TRBJ2-3	few	TRBV5-1	NA	CASSQASTDTQYF	TGCGCCAGCAGCCAAGCTAGCACAGATACGCAGTATTTT
18	TRBJ2-7	few	TRBV18	TRBD2	CASSPKGAGTSGYYEQYF	TGTGCCAGCTCACCCAAAGGGGCAGGGACTAGCGGGTACTACGAGCAGTACTTC
14	TRBJ1-4	NA	TRBV10-3	TRBD1	CAISEGQGNEKLFF	TGTGCCATCAGTGAGGGACAGGGGAATGAAAAACTGTTTTTT
14	TRBJ2-5	NA	TRBV4-1	NA	CASSQALRGQTQYF	TGCGCCAGCAGCCAAGCCTTGCGGGGTCAGACCCAGTACTTC
13	TRBJ2-5	NA	TRBV6-1	NA	CATRSPGGETQYF	TGTGCCACCCGGAGTCCGGGCGGGGAGACCCAGTACTTC
16	TRBJ2-7	NA	TRBV5-1	TRBD2	CASSLTGTSGGLEQYF	TGCGCCAGCAGCTTAACCGGGACTAGCGGGGGGCTCGAGCAGTACTTC
18	TRBJ1-4	NA	TRBV10-2	TRBD1	CASSPPRQGNPTNEKLFF	TGCGCCAGCAGTCCGCCGCGACAGGGAAACCCAACTAATGAAAAACTGTTTTTT
11	TRBJ2-5	NA	TRBV20-1	NA	CSALVVPNQYF	TGCAGTGCCCTTGTGGTTCCTAACCAGTACTTC
15	TRBJ1-2	NA	TRBV7-9	TRBD1	CASSLALGQGYGYTF	TGTGCCAGCAGCTTAGCGTTAGGACAGGGATATGGCTACACCTTC
14	TRBJ1-5	NA	TRBV2	TRBD1	CASSVTGGNQPQHF	TGTGCCAGCAGTGTTACAGGGGGAAATCAGCCCCAGCATTTT
15	TRBJ2-3	NA	TRBV7-2	TRBD2	CASSARLAGGDTQYF	TGTGCCAGCAGCGCCCGACTAGCGGGGGGAGATACGCAGTATTTT
13	TRBJ1-2	NA	TRBV7-2	NA	CASSASSNYGYTF	TGTGCCAGCAGCGCGAGTTCTAACTATGGCTACACCTTC
15	TRBJ1-6	NA	TRBV6-1	NA	CASSGGLGRDSPLHF	TGTGCCAGCAGCGGGGGACTAGGACGGGATTCACCCCTCCACTTT
15	TRBJ2-2	NA	TRBV19	TRBD2	CASSIYAGGTGELFF	TGTGCCAGTAGTATTTATGCGGGAGGAACCGGGGAGCTGTTTTTT